Below, one T cell receptor beta chain is given with its context. The RNA, about 0.45 to 1 ug, was put through reverse transcription using random hexamers. One entry per CDR3 protein results from TCRdb running MiXCR on the immunoSEQ multiplex PCR reads. This sample has some 180,000 distinct CDR3 sequences; about 95% occur once, and the top ten carry approximately 0.098%. This record belongs to a study of CD8 T cells in Susac syndrome. The sequenced sample was CD4+ T cells from PBMCs. The TCR originated in a human donor in good health.

The CDR3 loop reads CASSLAGGPYEQFF. The CDR3 region has the DNA TGTGCCAGCAGTTTAGCGGGAGGGCCCTATGAGCAGTTCTTC. V and J are TRBV12-3 or TRBV12-4 and TRBJ2-1; 7 bases map to TRBD2. CDR3 size: 14 residues. J gave up 8 bases and V 0 bases, and 4 bases lay outside the gene matches.